This T cell receptor (beta chain) was retrieved from a study of identical twins. General study points: Out-of-frame alpha sequences that twins shared showed excess low generation probability. Cross-sectional statistics underpinned the conclusions; the same donors were not followed. Zero-insertion analyses could be partly confounded by invariant MAIT and iNKT cells.

This clonotype was found a few times. Its target is not known. Unique molecular identifiers were in the cDNA, with template-switch universal primer binding. TCRdb reprocessed the 5' RACE reads with MiXCR, giving one entry per CDR3 protein. The repertoire holds just under 550,000 distinct CDR3 sequences, with around 15% as singletons. Germline CDR1 reads MDHEN; CDR2 reads SYDVKM. CDR3 size: 13 residues. V lost 4 bases and J lost 5, with 11 bases in between. This same sample was also part of a study on yellow fever vaccine responses in identical twins.

Sequencing was performed on CD4+ T cells sorted from blood. The chain carries TRBV28 and TRBJ1-2; D gene unclear. This receptor was obtained from a woman between 18 and 30 years old in good health. In DNA, the CDR3 is TGTGCCAGCAGTTCGGGGTTTAGATATGGCTACACCTTC. Protein product: CASSSGFRYGYTF.